Each of the 5 T cell receptor beta chains below was sequenced from the same sample in a study of technical replicates of blood from several donors (dated by TCRdb to the late 2010s). Library creation used the immunoSEQ multiplex PCR assay. Drawn from immuneACCESS, this table holds only the in-frame rearrangements with V and J called that TCRdb kept. Clones are partly lost; checked studies trace under half to an unresolved V gene and leave the rest unexplained. This sample gives about 12,000 clones in total; around 77% of them show up just once. The ten largest clonotypes hold about 14% of the sample. The sequenced sample was PBMCs. The receptors originated from a human donor in good health.

The chain's CDR3 is CAWSRGMAGTDTQYF. As DNA, the CDR3 is TGTGCCTGGAGTAGAGGGATGGCAGGCACAGATACGCAGTATTTT. The chain recombines TRBV30 with TRBJ2-3, with D tentatively TRBD2 (5 bases). Germline loops: CDR1 GTSNPN, CDR2 SVGIG (reference sequence). Trimming took 2 bases from V and 1 from J, leaving 13 bases between them. CDR3 length: 15 residues. The full variable domain, rest sourced from reference TRBV30 and TRBJ2-3, is SQTIHQWPATLVQPVGSPLSLECTVEGTSNPNLYWYRQAAGRGLQLLFYSVGIGQISSEVPQNLSASRPQDRQFILSSKKLLLSDSGFYLCAWSRGMAGTDTQYFGPGTRLTVL.

This clone has only one observation. V is TRBV7-9 and J is TRBJ1-3, with 9 bases aligning to TRBD1. This CDR3 comprises 19 residues. The V gene's germline CDR1 is SEHNR and CDR2 FQNEAQ (reference sequence). V lost 2 bases and J lost 0; bases outside the gene matches: 11. The CDR3 nucleotides are TGTGCCAGCAGCTTAAATATGATAGGGACAGGGAGCTCTGGAAACACCATATATTTT. Its translation is CASSLNMIGTGSSGNTIYF.

This clone has only a few counts. The chain links TRBV2 to TRBJ2-7; TRBD1 matches 9 bases. Germline CDR1 is SNHLY and CDR2 is FYNNEI. The CDR3 sequence is 11 residues long. V gave up 9 bases and J gave up 4 bases; unmatched junction bases: 1. CDR3 in DNA: TGTGCCAGTGGACAGGGGTACGAGCAGTACTTC. It encodes CASGQGYEQYF.

CDR3 in amino acids: CASTTGLAGVGEQFF. The CDR3 DNA follows: TGCGCCAGCACTACGGGACTAGCGGGAGTTGGTGAGCAGTTCTTC. J is TRBJ2-1 and V is TRBV10-1, with 14 positions matching TRBD2. V was pared by 7 bases and J by 9 bases, with 8 bases of the junction left unmatched. CDR3 length equals 15 residues. Germline V gene lookup returns CDR1 WNHNN and CDR2 SYGVQD (reference sequence).

The chain has TRBV10-1 and TRBJ2-2; 10 positions match TRBD1. The CDR3 is 14 amino acids. Trimming at V came to 6 bases and at J to 6 bases, leaving 4 bases not matched to a gene. Germline V lookup: CDR1 WNHNN, CDR2 SYGVQD (reference sequence). CDR3 nucleotides: TGCGCCAGCAGCGGGACAGGGGTGTCCGGGGAGCTGTTTTTT. Residues: CASSGTGVSGELFF.